This T cell receptor beta chain originates from a study of blood T cell repertoires in COVID-19. Study-wide context: Nucleic acid was either cDNA or gDNA, and it came from T cells, B-cell-depleted T cells, or PBMCs.

Cohort placement rested on clinical history that participants reported themselves. V was trimmed by 0 bases and J by 7 bases, leaving 4 bases between them. Germline CDR1 MGHDK, CDR2 SYGVNS. CDR3 size: 11 residues. Repertoires were generated with immunoSEQ multiplex PCR, while TCRdb's copy carries only in-frame clones and drops some. This sample yields some 270,000 clones, of which more than 80% are seen a single time; roughly 3.9% belongs to the top ten. This chain connects TRBV25-1 to TRBJ2-7; D is unresolved. Sequenced sample: PBMCs or T cells enriched from blood (not recorded which). The clonotype comes from a woman younger than 45 with acute COVID-19. In DNA form, the CDR3 reads TGTGCCAGCAGTGAATACGGGGAGCAGTACTTC. This gives the protein CASSEYGEQYF.